The clone carrying this TCR beta chain was seen a few times. Its antigen is still unknown. Unique molecular identifiers tagged the TCR beta cDNA libraries. From the PCR reads, TCRdb called clonotypes with MiXCR, one entry per CDR3 protein. The data contain some 450,000 distinct CDR3 sequences, over 35% of them singletons. Per germline, CDR1 SGHTA and CDR2 FQGNSA. The length of the CDR3 is 14 residues. V shed 8 bases and J 3 bases; nucleotides not matched to a gene: 8. These data originate in a study of post-analysis software for immune sequencing data. Study-wide points: With TRBV5-6, TRBV5-1 and TRBV20-1 included, 4 to 6 TRBV segments were more frequent in patients than in controls.

The TCR comes from a girl under 18 with multiple sclerosis. The rearrangement links TRBV7-2 to TRBJ2-3; 7 nucleotides agree with TRBD1. Material for sequencing was blood. The CDR3 DNA follows: TGTGCCAGCCGGAACGGCAGGGGGACAGATACGCAGTATTTT. It encodes CASRNGRGTDTQYF.